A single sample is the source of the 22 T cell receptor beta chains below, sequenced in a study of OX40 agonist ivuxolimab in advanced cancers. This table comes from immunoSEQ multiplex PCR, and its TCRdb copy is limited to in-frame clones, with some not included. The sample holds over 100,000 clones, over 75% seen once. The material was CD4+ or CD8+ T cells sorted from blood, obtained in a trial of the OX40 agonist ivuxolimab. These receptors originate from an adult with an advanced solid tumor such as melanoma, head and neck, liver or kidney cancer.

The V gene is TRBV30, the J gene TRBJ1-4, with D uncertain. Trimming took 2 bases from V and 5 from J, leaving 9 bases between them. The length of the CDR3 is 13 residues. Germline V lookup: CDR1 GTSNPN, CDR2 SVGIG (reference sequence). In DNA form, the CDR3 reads TGTGCCTGGAGTCCACTCAGAAATGAAAAACTGTTTTTT. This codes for CAWSPLRNEKLFF.

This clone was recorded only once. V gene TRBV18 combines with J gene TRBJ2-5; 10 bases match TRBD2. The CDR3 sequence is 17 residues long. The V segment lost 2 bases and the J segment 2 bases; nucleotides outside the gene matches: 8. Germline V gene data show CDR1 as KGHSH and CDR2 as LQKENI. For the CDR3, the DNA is TGTGCCAGCTCACCAGTACCAGGACTAGCGGCACAAGAGACCCAGTACTTC. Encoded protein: CASSPVPGLAAQETQYF. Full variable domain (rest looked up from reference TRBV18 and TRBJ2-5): NAGVMQNPRHLVRRRGQEARLRCSPMKGHSHVYWYRQLPEEGLKFMVYLQKENIIDESGMPKERFSAEFPKEGPSILRIQQVVRGDSAAYFCASSPVPGLAAQETQYFGPGTRLLVL.

CDR3 in DNA: TGTGCCAGCAGCCCACAAGGACAGTCCCACGAGCAGTACTTC. It yields the protein CASSPQGQSHEQYF. The genes are TRBV7-2 and TRBJ2-7; weak D call: TRBD1 (6 bases). Germline V gene data show CDR1 as SGHTA and CDR2 as FQGNSA. This CDR3 is built from 14 residues. V was pared by 5 bases and J by 5 bases, with 16 bases between.

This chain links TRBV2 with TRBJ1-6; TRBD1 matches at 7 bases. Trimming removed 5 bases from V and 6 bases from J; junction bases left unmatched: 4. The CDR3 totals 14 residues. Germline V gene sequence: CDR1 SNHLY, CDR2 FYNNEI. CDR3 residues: CASSSRDSNSPLHF. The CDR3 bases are TGTGCCAGCAGTAGCCGGGACAGTAATTCACCCCTCCACTTT.

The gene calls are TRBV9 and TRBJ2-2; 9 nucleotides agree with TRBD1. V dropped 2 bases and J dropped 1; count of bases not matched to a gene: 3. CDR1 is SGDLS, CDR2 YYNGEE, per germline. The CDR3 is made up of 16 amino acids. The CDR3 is CASSVRGQGNTGELFF. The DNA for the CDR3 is TGTGCCAGCAGCGTGAGGGGACAGGGGAACACCGGGGAGCTGTTTTTT.

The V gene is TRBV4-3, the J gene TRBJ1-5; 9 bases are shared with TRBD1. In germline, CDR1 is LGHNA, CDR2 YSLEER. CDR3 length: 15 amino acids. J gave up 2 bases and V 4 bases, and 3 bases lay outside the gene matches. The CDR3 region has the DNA TGCGCCAGCAGCCTGGACAGGGGTGGCAATCAGCCCCAGCATTTT. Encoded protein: CASSLDRGGNQPQHF.

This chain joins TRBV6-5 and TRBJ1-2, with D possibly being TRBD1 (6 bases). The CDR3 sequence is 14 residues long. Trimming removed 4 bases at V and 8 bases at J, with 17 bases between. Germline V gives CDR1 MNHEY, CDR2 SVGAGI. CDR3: CASSSTQTGNGYTF. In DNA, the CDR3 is TGTGCCAGCAGTTCGACCCAGACAGGAAACGGCTACACCTTC.

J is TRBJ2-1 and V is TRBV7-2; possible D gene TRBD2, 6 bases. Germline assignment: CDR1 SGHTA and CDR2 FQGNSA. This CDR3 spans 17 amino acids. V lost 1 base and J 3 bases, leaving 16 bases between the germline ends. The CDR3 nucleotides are TGTGCCAGCAGCTTAGTCTCGGTTGGGGGGAACTACAATGAGCAGTTCTTC. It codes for CASSLVSVGGNYNEQFF.

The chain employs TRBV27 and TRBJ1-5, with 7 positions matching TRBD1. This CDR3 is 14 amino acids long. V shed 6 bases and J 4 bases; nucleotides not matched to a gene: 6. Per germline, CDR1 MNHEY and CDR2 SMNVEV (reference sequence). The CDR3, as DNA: TGTGCCAGCAGGGCCGGGACAGCGAATCAGCCCCAGCATTTT. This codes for CASRAGTANQPQHF.

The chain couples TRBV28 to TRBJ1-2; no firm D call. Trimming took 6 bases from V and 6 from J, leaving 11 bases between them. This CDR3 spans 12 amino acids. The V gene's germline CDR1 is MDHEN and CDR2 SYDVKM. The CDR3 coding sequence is TGTGCCAGCAGGTCCGTACAAGATGGCTACACCTTC. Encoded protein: CASRSVQDGYTF.

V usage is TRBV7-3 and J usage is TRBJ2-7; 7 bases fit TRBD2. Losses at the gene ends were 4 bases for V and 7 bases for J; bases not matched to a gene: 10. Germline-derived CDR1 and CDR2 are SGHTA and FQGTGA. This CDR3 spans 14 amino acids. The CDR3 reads CASSYQAGVEEQYF. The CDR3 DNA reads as TGTGCCAGCAGCTACCAGGCGGGGGTCGAAGAGCAGTACTTC.

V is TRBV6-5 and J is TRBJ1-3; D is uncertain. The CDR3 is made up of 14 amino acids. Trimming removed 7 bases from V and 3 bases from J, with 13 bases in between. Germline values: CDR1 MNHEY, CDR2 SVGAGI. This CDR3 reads CASTLGRNGNTIYF. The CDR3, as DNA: TGTGCCAGCACTTTAGGGAGGAATGGAAACACCATATATTTT.

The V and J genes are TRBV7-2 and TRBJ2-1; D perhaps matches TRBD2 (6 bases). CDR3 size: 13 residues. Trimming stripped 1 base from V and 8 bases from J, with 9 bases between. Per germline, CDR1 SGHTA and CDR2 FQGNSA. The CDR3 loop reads CASSLDRRDEQFF. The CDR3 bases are TGTGCCAGCAGCTTAGACAGGAGGGATGAGCAGTTCTTC.

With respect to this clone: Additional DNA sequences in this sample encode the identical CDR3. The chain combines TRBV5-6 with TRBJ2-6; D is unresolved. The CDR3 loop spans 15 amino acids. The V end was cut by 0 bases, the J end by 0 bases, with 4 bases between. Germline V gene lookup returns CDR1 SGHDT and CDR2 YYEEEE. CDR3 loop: CASSLGFSGANVLTF. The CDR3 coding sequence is TGTGCCAGCAGCTTGGGATTCTCTGGGGCCAACGTCCTGACTTTC.

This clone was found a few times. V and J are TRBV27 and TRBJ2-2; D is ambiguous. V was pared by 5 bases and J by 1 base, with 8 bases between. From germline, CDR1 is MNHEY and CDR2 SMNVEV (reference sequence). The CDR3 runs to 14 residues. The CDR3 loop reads CASSVRWNTGELFF. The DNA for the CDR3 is TGTGCCAGCAGTGTTCGTTGGAACACCGGGGAGCTGTTTTTT.

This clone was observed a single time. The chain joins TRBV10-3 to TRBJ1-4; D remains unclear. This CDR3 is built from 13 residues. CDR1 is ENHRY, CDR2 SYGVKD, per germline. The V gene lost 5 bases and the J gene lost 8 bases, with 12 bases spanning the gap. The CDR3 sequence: CAISRLGGEKLFF. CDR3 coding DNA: TGTGCCATCAGTAGACTGGGTGGGGAAAAACTGTTTTTT.

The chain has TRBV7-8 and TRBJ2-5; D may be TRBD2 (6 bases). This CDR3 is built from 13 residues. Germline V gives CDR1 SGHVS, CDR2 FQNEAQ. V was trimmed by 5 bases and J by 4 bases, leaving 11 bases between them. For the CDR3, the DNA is TGTGCCAGCAGCCAGATCGGGGGAGAGACCCAGTACTTC. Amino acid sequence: CASSQIGGETQYF. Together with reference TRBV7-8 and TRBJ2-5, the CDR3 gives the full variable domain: GAGVSQSPRYKVAKRGQDVALRCDPISGHVSLFWYQQALGQGPEFLTYFQNEAQLDKSGLPSDRFFAERPEGSVSTLKIQRTQQEDSAVYLCASSQIGGETQYFGPGTRLLVL.

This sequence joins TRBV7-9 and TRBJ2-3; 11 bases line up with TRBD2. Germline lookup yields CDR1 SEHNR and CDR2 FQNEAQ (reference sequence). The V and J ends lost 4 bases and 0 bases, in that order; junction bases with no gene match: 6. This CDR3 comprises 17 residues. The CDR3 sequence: CASSSLAGDISTDTQYF. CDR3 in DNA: TGTGCCAGCAGCTCACTAGCGGGGGACATAAGCACAGATACGCAGTATTTT.

The chain's CDR3 is CASSGWQGPGQPQHF. The CDR3 bases are TGTGCCAGCAGTGGCTGGCAGGGCCCGGGGCAGCCCCAGCATTTT. The chain recombines TRBV6-1 with TRBJ1-5, with D possibly being TRBD1 (5 bases). The CDR3 contains 15 residues. V was pared by 4 bases and J by 7 bases, with 17 bases between. Germline-derived CDR1 and CDR2 are MNHNS and SASEGT.

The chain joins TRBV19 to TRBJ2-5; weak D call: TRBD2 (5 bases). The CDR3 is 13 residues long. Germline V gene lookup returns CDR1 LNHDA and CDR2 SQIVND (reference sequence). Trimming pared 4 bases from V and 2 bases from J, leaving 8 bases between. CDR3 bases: TGTGCCAGTAGTAAGCGGTTACAAGAGACCCAGTACTTC. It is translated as CASSKRLQETQYF. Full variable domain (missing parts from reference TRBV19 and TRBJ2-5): DGGITQSPKYLFRKEGQNVTLSCEQNLNHDAMYWYRQDPGQGLRLIYYSQIVNDFQKGDIAEGYSVSREKKESFPLTVTSAQKNPTAFYLCASSKRLQETQYFGPGTRLLVL.

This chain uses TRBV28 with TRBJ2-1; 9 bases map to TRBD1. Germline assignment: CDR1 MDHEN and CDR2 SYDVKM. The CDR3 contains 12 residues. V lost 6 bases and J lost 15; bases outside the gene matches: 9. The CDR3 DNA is TGTGCCAGCAGCCTTGCCCGGGACAGGGCGTTCTTC. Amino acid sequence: CASSLARDRAFF. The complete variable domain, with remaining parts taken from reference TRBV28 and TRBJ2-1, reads DVKVTQSSRYLVKRTGEKVFLECVQDMDHENMFWYRQDPGLGLRLIYFSYDVKMKEKGDIPEGYSVSREKKERFSLILESASTNQTSMYLCASSLARDRAFFGPGTRLTVL.

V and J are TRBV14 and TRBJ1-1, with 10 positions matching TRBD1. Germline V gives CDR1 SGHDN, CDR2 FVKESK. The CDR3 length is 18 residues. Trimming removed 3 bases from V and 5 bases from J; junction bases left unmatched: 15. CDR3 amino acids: CASSQGTLATGGLTEAFF. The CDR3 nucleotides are TGTGCCAGCAGCCAGGGGACTCTTGCGACAGGGGGCTTAACTGAAGCTTTCTTT. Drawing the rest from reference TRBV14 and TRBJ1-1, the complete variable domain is EAGVTQFPSHSVIEKGQTVTLRCDPISGHDNLYWYRRVMGKEIKFLLHFVKESKQDESGMPNNRFLAERTGGTYSTLKVQPAELEDSGVYFCASSQGTLATGGLTEAFFGQGTRLTVV.